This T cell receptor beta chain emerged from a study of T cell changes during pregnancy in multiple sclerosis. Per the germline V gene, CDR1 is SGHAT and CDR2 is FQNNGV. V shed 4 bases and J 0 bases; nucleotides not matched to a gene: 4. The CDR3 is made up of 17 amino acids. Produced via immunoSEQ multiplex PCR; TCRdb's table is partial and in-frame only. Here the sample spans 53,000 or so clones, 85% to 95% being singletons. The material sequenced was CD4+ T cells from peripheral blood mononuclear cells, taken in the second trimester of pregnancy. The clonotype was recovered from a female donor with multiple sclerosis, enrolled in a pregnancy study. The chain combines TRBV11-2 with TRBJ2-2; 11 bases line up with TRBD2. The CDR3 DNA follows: TGTGCCAGCAGCTCCCGACTAGCGGGGTCGAACACCGGGGAGCTGTTTTTT. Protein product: CASSSRLAGSNTGELFF.